The source of this TCR beta chain is a study of cytomegalovirus exposure and HLA in healthy donors. Study-wide results and caveats: Testing in vitro showed three CMV-associated chains specific for CMV antigens. Most sequenced TCRs were rare (though some public TCRs occurred in many donors). Investigators reported 150 to 200 TCR beta chains as tied to cytomegalovirus. Reportedly, cytomegalovirus status was diagnosed with high sensitivity and specificity.

Notes on this clone: Its specificity is unknown.

Using immunoSEQ multiplex PCR, the repertoire was profiled, and TCRdb retains in-frame clones only, with some absent. The data show over 100,000 clones, roughly 91% seen once. Trimming took 4 bases from V and 0 from J; bases not matched to a gene: 5. The CDR3 is 15 amino acids. Per the germline V gene, CDR1 is LNHNV and CDR2 is YYDKDF (reference sequence). The chain couples TRBV15 to TRBJ1-1, with 7 bases matching TRBD1. The sequenced material came from PBMCs. The sequence derives from a man aged 30-40 years in good health and CMV-seronegative. The CDR3 reads CATSKRDSMNTEAFF. As DNA, the CDR3 is TGTGCCACCAGCAAACGGGACAGCATGAACACTGAAGCTTTCTTT.